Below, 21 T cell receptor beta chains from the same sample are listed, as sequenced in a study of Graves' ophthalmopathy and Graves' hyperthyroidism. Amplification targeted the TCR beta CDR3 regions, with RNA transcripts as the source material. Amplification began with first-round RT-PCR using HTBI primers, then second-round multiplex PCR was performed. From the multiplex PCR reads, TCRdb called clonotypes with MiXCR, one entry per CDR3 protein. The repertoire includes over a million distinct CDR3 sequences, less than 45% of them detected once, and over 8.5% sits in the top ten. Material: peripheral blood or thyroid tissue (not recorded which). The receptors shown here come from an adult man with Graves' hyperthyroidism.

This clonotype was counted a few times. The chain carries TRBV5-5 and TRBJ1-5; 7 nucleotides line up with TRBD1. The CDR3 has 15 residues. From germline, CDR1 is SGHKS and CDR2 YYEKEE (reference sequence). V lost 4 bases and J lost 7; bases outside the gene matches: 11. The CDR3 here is CASSTQTGAGQPQHF. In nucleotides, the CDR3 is TGTGCCAGCAGCACGCAAACAGGGGCTGGGCAGCCCCAGCATTTT.

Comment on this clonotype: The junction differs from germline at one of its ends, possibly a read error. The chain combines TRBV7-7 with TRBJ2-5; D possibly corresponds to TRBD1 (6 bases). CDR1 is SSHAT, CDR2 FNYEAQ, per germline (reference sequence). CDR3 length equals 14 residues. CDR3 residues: CASSPQGLEETQYF. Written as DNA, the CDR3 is TGTGCTAGCAGCCCCCAGGGGCTTGAAGAGACCCAGTACTTC.

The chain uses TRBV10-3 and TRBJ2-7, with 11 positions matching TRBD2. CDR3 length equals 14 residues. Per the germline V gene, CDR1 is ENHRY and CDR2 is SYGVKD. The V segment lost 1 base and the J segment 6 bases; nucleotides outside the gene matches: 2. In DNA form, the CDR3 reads TGTGCCATCAGTGAGTTTAGCGGGGGGGCCGAGCAGTACTTC. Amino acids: CAISEFSGGAEQYF.

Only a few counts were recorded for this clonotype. The CDR3 bases are TGTGCCAGCAGCTTACCCCAGGCCCCTACCAGCGGCGAAGACTACGAGCAGTACTTC. It translates to CASSLPQAPTSGEDYEQYF. The chain employs TRBV7-2 and TRBJ2-7, with D possibly being TRBD2 (5 bases). In germline, CDR1 is SGHTA, CDR2 FQGNSA. CDR3 length equals 19 residues. The V end lost 2 bases, the J end lost 3 bases, and 26 bases lay between the germline ends. Using reference TRBV7-2 and TRBJ2-7 for the parts outside the CDR3, the full variable domain is GAGVSQSPSNKVTEKGKDVELRCDPISGHTALYWYRQSLGQGLEFLIYFQGNSAPDKSGLPSDRFSAERTGGSVSTLTIQRTQQEDSAVYLCASSLPQAPTSGEDYEQYFGPGTRLTVT.

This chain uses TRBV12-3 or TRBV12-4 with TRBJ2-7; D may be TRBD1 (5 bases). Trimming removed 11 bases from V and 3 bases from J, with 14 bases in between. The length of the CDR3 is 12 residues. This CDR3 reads CAGTSRGYEQYF. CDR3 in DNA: TGTGCCGGCACGTCTAGGGGCTACGAGCAGTACTTC.

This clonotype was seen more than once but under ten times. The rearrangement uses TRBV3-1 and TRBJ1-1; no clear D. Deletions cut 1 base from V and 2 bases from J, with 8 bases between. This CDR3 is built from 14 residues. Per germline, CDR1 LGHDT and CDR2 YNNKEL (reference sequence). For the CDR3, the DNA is TGTGCCAGCAGCCAAGGCCCAAGAAACACTGAAGCTTTCTTT. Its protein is CASSQGPRNTEAFF.

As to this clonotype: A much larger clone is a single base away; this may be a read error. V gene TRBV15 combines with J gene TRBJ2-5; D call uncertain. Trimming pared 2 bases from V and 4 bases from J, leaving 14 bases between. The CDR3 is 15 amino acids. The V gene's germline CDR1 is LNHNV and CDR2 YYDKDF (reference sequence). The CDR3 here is CATSRIKIVGETQYF. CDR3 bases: TGTGCCACCAGCAGAATAAAGATAGTGGGAGAGACCCAGTACTTC.

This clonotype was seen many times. The CDR3 coding sequence is TGTGCCAGCAGCCCATCCCTCGGGGGCTACACCTTC. Translated: CASSPSLGGYTF. This chain links TRBV9 with TRBJ1-2; D call uncertain. From germline, CDR1 is SGDLS and CDR2 YYNGEE. V was cut by 4 bases and J by 8 bases, with 12 bases left in between. This CDR3 spans 12 amino acids.

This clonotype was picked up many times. CDR3 protein: CASSLYRGETQYF. In DNA form, the CDR3 reads TGTGCCAGCAGCTTGTACAGGGGAGAGACCCAGTACTTC. This rearrangement joins TRBV5-8 to TRBJ2-5; 7 bases align to TRBD1. The CDR3 loop spans 13 amino acids. CDR1 SGHTS and CDR2 YDEGEE come from the germline V gene. V lost 1 base to trimming and J lost 4 bases; unmatched junction nucleotides: 1.

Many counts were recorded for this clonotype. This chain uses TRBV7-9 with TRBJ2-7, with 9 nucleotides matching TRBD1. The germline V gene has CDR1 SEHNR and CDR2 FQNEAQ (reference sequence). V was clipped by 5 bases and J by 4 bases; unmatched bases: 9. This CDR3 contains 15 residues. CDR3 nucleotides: TGTGCCAGCAGCCGGGGACAGGGCTTTTCTTACGAGCAGTACTTC. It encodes CASSRGQGFSYEQYF.

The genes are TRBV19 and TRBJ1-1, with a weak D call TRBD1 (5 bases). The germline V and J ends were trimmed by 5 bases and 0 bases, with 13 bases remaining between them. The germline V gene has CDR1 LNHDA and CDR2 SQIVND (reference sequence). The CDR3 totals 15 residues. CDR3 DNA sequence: TGTGCCAGTAGTCGGGGACGACCTTTGAACACTGAAGCTTTCTTT. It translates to CASSRGRPLNTEAFF.

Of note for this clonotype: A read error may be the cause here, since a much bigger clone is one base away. Here the CDR3 DNA reads TGTGCCAGCAGCCTTGAGTCGTCGAACACCATATATTTT. Residues: CASSLESSNTIYF. The J gene is TRBJ1-3, the V gene TRBV7-9; D is uncertain. Trimming shortened V by 5 bases and J by 7 bases, and 12 bases separated the two germline ends. There are 13 residues in the CDR3. Germline V gene sequence: CDR1 SEHNR, CDR2 FQNEAQ (reference sequence). The full variable domain, its missing parts supplied by reference TRBV7-9 and TRBJ1-3, is DTGVSQNPRHKITKRGQNVTFRCDPISEHNRLYWYRQTLGQGPEFLTYFQNEAQLEKSRLLSDRFSAERPKGSFSTLEIQRTEQGDSAMYLCASSLESSNTIYFGEGSWLTVV.

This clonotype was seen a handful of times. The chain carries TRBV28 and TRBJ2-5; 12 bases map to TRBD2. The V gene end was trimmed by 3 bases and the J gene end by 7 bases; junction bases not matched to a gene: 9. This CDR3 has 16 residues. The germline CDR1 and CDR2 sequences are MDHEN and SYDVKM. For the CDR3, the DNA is TGTGCCAGCAGTTTCGGGGCTAGCGGGAGGGCCGGGACCCAGTACTTC. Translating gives CASSFGASGRAGTQYF.

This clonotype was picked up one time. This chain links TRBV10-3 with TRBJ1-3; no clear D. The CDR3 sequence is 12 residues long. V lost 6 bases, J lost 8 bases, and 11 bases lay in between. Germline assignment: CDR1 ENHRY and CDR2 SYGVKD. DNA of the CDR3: TGTGCCATCAGCGCGACTAGTTACACCATATATTTT. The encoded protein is CAISATSYTIYF.

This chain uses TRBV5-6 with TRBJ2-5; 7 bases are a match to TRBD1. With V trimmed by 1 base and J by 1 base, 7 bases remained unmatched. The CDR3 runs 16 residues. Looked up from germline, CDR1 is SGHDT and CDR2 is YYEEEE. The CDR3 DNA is TGTGCCAGCAGCTTGTGGGACAGACCTGCCCAAGAGACCCAGTACTTC. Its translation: CASSLWDRPAQETQYF. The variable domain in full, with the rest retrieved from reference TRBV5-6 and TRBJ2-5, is DAGVTQSPTHLIKTRGQQVTLRCSPKSGHDTVSWYQQALGQGPQFIFQYYEEEERQRGNFPDRFSGHQFPNYSSELNVNALLLGDSALYLCASSLWDRPAQETQYFGPGTRLLVL.

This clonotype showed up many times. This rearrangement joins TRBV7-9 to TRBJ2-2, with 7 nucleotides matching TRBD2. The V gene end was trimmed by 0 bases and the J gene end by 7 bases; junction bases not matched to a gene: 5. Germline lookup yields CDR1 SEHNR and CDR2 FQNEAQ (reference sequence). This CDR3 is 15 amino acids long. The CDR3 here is CASSLARGRGGELFF. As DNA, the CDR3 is TGTGCCAGCAGCTTAGCCCGCGGGAGAGGCGGGGAGCTGTTTTTT.

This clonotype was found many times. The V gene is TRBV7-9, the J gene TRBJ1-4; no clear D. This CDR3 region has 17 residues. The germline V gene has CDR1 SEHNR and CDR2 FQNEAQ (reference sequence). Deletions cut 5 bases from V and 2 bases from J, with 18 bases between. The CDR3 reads CASSLPRIGLTNEKLFF. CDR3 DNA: TGTGCCAGCAGCCTCCCACGGATTGGGTTGACTAATGAAAAACTGTTTTTT.

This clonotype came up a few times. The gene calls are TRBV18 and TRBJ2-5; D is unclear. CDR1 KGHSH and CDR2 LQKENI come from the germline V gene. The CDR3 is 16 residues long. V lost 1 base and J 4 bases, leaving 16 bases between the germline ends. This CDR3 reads CASSPQSGLRAETQYF. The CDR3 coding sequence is TGTGCCAGCTCACCACAGTCCGGGTTACGCGCAGAGACCCAGTACTTC.

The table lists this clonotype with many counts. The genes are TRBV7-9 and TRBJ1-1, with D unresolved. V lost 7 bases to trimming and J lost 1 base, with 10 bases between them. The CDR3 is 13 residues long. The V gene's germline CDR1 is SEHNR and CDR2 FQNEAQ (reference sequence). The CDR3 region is CASKEGANTEAFF. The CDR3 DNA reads TGTGCCAGCAAGGAAGGCGCGAACACTGAAGCTTTCTTT.

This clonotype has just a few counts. The CDR3 DNA reads as TGCAGCGTTGAAGATCGGGCATCTACCTCTGGAAACACCATATATTTT. It specifies CSVEDRASTSGNTIYF. The rearrangement uses TRBV29-1 and TRBJ1-3; no clear D gene. V shed 0 bases and J shed 0 bases, with 12 bases lying between them. Germline V CDR1 and CDR2: SQVTM, ANQGSEA. CDR3 length: 16 residues. The whole variable domain, filled in from reference TRBV29-1 and TRBJ1-3, reads SAVISQKPSRDICQRGTSLTIQCQVDSQVTMMFWYRQQPGQSLTLIATANQGSEATYESGFVIDKFPISRPNLTFSTLTVSNMSPEDSSIYLCSVEDRASTSGNTIYFGEGSWLTVV.

The DNA for the CDR3 is TGTGCCAGTAGAACAGGGGGTATGGGCACTGAAGCTTTCTTT. Translation gives CASRTGGMGTEAFF. This rearrangement joins TRBV19 to TRBJ1-1, with 8 bases matching TRBD1. The CDR3 runs 14 residues. The germline CDR1 and CDR2 sequences are LNHDA and SQIVND (reference sequence). The J segment lost 4 bases and the V segment lost 6 bases, leaving 7 bases of the junction unmatched. The whole variable domain, remainder taken from reference TRBV19 and TRBJ1-1, is DGGITQSPKYLFRKEGQNVTLSCEQNLNHDAMYWYRQDPGQGLRLIYYSQIVNDFQKGDIAEGYSVSREKKESFPLTVTSAQKNPTAFYLCASRTGGMGTEAFFGQGTRLTVV.